The 30 T cell receptor beta chains listed next were all sequenced from one sample in a study of shared T cell receptors in the human thymus. Generated by immunoSEQ multiplex PCR, the TCRdb table keeps only in-frame clones and is missing some. The data hold hundreds of thousands of clones, with around three quarters observed a single time. Another study also made use of these data, one on human thymus T cells.

The sequenced sample was thymocytes. These receptors all come from a boy under two years old with a congenital heart defect.

V and J are TRBV10-1 and TRBJ2-7; tentatively, D is TRBD1 (6 bases). This CDR3 comprises 13 residues. V lost 8 bases and J lost 5, with 16 bases in between. The germline V gene encodes CDR1 WNHNN and CDR2 SYGVQD (reference sequence). The CDR3 is CASGNRVGNEQYF. CDR3 nucleotides: TGCGCCAGCGGGAACAGGGTCGGTAACGAGCAGTACTTC.

The chain links TRBV9 to TRBJ1-3; possible D gene TRBD1, 6 bases. CDR1 and CDR2 from the germline V gene are SGDLS and YYNGEE. V was cut by 3 bases and J by 1 base, with 11 bases left in between. The CDR3 spans 15 residues. DNA of the CDR3: TGTGCCAGCAGCGCACAGGGTTTGTCTGGAAACACCATATATTTT. This encodes CASSAQGLSGNTIYF. Full variable domain (outside the CDR3, taken from reference TRBV9 and TRBJ1-3): DSGVTQTPKHLITATGQRVTLRCSPRSGDLSVYWYQQSLDQGLQFLIQYYNGEERAKGNILERFSAQQFPDLHSELNLSSLELGDSALYFCASSAQGLSGNTIYFGEGSWLTVV.

The V and J genes are TRBV4-3 and TRBJ2-2, with 9 bases lining up with TRBD2. Germline V gives CDR1 LGHNA, CDR2 YSLEER. The junction had 12 bases not matched to a gene; V was cut back by 0 bases and J by 7 bases. This CDR3 has 18 amino acids. The chain's CDR3 is CASSQEDAGGPTLGELFF. For the CDR3, the DNA is TGCGCCAGCAGCCAAGAGGATGCGGGAGGGCCTACGCTCGGGGAGCTGTTTTTT.

In nucleotides, the CDR3 is TGTGCCAGCAGTTTCCGAGGACAGAACTATGGCTACACCTTC. It specifies CASSFRGQNYGYTF. The gene calls are TRBV27 and TRBJ1-2, with D possibly TRBD1 on 6 matching bases. V was trimmed by 3 bases and J by 2 bases, leaving 10 bases between them. The germline V gene encodes CDR1 MNHEY and CDR2 SMNVEV (reference sequence). The CDR3 totals 14 residues.

The V call is TRBV30, the J call TRBJ2-2, with D possibly matching TRBD2 (7 bases). The CDR3 has 13 residues. Germline CDR1 and CDR2: GTSNPN and SVGIG (reference sequence). With 2 bases removed from V and 7 bases from J, the gap between germline ends came to 11 bases. CDR3 coding DNA: TGTGCCTGGAGTCGGGGGGCCGGCGGGGAGCTGTTTTTT. Its translation is CAWSRGAGGELFF.

The chain has TRBV2 and TRBJ2-7, with 10 bases lining up with TRBD1. J lost 1 base, V lost 11 bases, and 8 bases had no gene match. CDR1 and CDR2 (germline): SNHLY, FYNNEI. This CDR3 has 14 residues. This CDR3 reads CAGWDRGKSYEQYF. CDR3 coding DNA: TGTGCCGGTTGGGACAGGGGAAAGTCCTACGAGCAGTACTTC.

The V and J genes are TRBV27 and TRBJ2-1; 7 bases fit TRBD2. This CDR3 comprises 16 residues. After removal of 10 bases from V and 3 bases from J, the junction contained 15 bases not matched to a gene. CDR1 and CDR2 (germline): MNHEY, SMNVEV (reference sequence). CDR3 DNA: TGTGCCACCGCACTAGCGCCCACAGCAAGCTACAATGAGCAGTTCTTC. Translating gives CATALAPTASYNEQFF.

The V call is TRBV4-2, the J call TRBJ1-3; D remains ambiguous. The CDR3 sequence is 15 residues long. Germline V gene lookup returns CDR1 LGHNA and CDR2 YNFKEQ. V was clipped by 0 bases and J by 3 bases, with 9 bases between them. CDR3 DNA sequence: TGTGCCAGCAGCCAAGATCTAGCTGGTGGAAACACCATATATTTT. It is translated as CASSQDLAGGNTIYF.

The chain recombines TRBV4-3 with TRBJ2-1; the match to TRBD2 covers 9 bases. This CDR3 contains 15 residues. V was clipped by 1 base and J by 9 bases; unmatched bases: 7. Germline CDR1 reads LGHNA; CDR2 reads YSLEER. The DNA of the CDR3 is TGCGCCAGCAGCCAAGCGGAACAGCGGGGGGTTGAGCAGTTCTTC. Translation: CASSQAEQRGVEQFF.

The rearrangement joins TRBV30 to TRBJ2-5, with a tentative D call TRBD2 (5 bases). CDR3 size: 13 residues. V lost 0 bases to trimming and J lost 2 bases, with 7 bases between them. Germline-derived CDR1 and CDR2 are GTSNPN and SVGIG (reference sequence). In DNA form, the CDR3 reads TGTGCCTGGAGTGTTTCGGGGCAAGAGACCCAGTACTTC. It encodes CAWSVSGQETQYF.

V usage is TRBV29-1 and J usage is TRBJ2-7, with 8 bases that match TRBD2. The junction had 2 bases not matched to a gene; V was cut back by 4 bases and J by 0 bases. The V gene's germline CDR1 is SQVTM and CDR2 ANQGSEA. There are 13 residues in the CDR3. CDR3 amino acids: CSVASGSSYEQYF. Here the CDR3 DNA reads TGCAGCGTTGCAAGCGGGAGCTCCTACGAGCAGTACTTC.

V and J are TRBV5-6 and TRBJ2-2; weak D call: TRBD2 (5 bases). This CDR3 is built from 19 residues. Trimming left V 1 base short and J 0 bases short, with 19 bases between. Germline V gene sequence: CDR1 SGHDT, CDR2 YYEEEE. CDR3 DNA: TGTGCCAGCAGCTTGTTGCCGGTTCGGGAATATTCGAACACCGGGGAGCTGTTTTTT. Translation: CASSLLPVREYSNTGELFF.

The chain carries TRBV5-1 and TRBJ2-7; 12 nucleotides line up with TRBD2. Germline trimming cut 4 bases from V and 3 bases from J; bases unmatched to any gene: 5. The CDR3 extends over 15 amino acids. Germline V gives CDR1 SGHRS, CDR2 YFSETQ. The DNA for the CDR3 is TGCGCCAGCAGCGCCGGACTAGCGGGGTACTACGAGCAGTACTTC. Translating gives CASSAGLAGYYEQYF.

The J gene is TRBJ2-3, the V gene TRBV30; 15 nucleotides line up with TRBD2. The V and J ends lost 3 bases and 2 bases, in that order; junction bases with no gene match: 3. This CDR3 spans 16 amino acids. Per the germline V gene, CDR1 is GTSNPN and CDR2 is SVGIG (reference sequence). The CDR3 loop reads CAWSGTSGGPTDTQYF. The CDR3 bases are TGTGCCTGGAGCGGGACTAGCGGGGGGCCCACAGATACGCAGTATTTT.

This rearrangement joins TRBV4-3 to TRBJ2-3; 8 bases map to TRBD2. Per germline, CDR1 LGHNA and CDR2 YSLEER. The J segment lost 0 bases and the V segment lost 6 bases, leaving 5 bases of the junction unmatched. The length of the CDR3 is 15 residues. The CDR3 DNA reads as TGCGCCAGCAGTCGGACTAGCAGGAGCACAGATACGCAGTATTTT. Translating gives CASSRTSRSTDTQYF.

The CDR3 DNA reads as TGTGCCAGCAGTTATCAGGGATCAAAGGAGTACGGTCAGCCCCAGCATTTT. It yields the protein CASSYQGSKEYGQPQHF. The V call is TRBV28, the J call TRBJ1-5; tentative D call: TRBD1 (5 bases). V gave up 4 bases and J gave up 6 bases, with 22 bases separating them. Germline values: CDR1 MDHEN, CDR2 SYDVKM. This CDR3 has 17 residues.

The chain recombines TRBV5-6 with TRBJ1-4, with 7 bases lining up with TRBD1. Germline loops: CDR1 SGHDT, CDR2 YYEEEE. This CDR3 comprises 13 residues. J lost 7 bases, V lost 2 bases, and 2 bases had no gene match. The CDR3 spells CASSFGQAEKLFF. The CDR3 DNA reads as TGTGCCAGCAGCTTCGGACAGGCTGAAAAACTGTTTTTT.

The rearrangement links TRBV28 to TRBJ1-4, with TRBD1 matching over 7 bases. CDR1 MDHEN and CDR2 SYDVKM come from the germline V gene. This CDR3 is built from 17 residues. The trim removed 2 bases at V and 8 bases at J, leaving 14 bases unmatched. In DNA form, the CDR3 reads TGTGCCAGCAGTTTAGGGGACAGTCGGCCCCGGGAGGAAAAACTGTTTTTT. Translated: CASSLGDSRPREEKLFF.

The rearrangement joins TRBV4-1 to TRBJ2-3; 12 positions match TRBD2. Losses at the gene ends were 4 bases for V and 5 bases for J; bases not matched to a gene: 7. In germline, CDR1 is MGHRA, CDR2 YSYEKL. The CDR3 contains 16 residues. CDR3 in amino acids: CASSPTLAGGEDTQYF. The CDR3 DNA is TGCGCCAGCAGCCCTACACTAGCGGGAGGAGAAGATACGCAGTATTTT.

The J gene is TRBJ1-5, the V gene TRBV19; 10 bases agree with TRBD1. V lost 5 bases, J lost 5 bases, and 12 bases stayed unmatched. CDR1 and CDR2 (germline): LNHDA, SQIVND (reference sequence). CDR3 length: 17 residues. Here the CDR3 DNA reads TGTGCCAGTAGTCTCCCGGGACAGGGGTTTGGGGATCAGCCCCAGCATTTT. It is translated as CASSLPGQGFGDQPQHF.

The rearrangement joins TRBV4-1 to TRBJ2-7, with 14 bases matching TRBD2. The CDR3 runs 17 residues. Germline CDR1 is MGHRA and CDR2 is YSYEKL. Unmatched junction bases numbered 8, after V lost 3 bases and J lost 4 bases. CDR3 sequence (DNA): TGCGCCAGCAGCCACCAGGGACTAGCGGGAGCAAATTACGAGCAGTACTTC. Translation gives CASSHQGLAGANYEQYF.

The sample holds a few counts of this clone. This chain connects TRBV28 to TRBJ2-4, with D perhaps matching TRBD2 (5 bases). The V and J ends lost 2 bases and 4 bases respectively, with 9 bases between them. Germline V gene data show CDR1 as MDHEN and CDR2 as SYDVKM. This CDR3 is built from 14 residues. CDR3 amino acids: CASSLERLKNIQYF. The CDR3 nucleotides read TGTGCCAGCAGTTTAGAGCGGTTAAAAAACATTCAGTACTTC.

This chain uses TRBV4-3 with TRBJ2-3; D not certain. Germline CDR1 LGHNA, CDR2 YSLEER. V gave up 1 base and J gave up 1 base, with 9 bases separating them. The CDR3 is 15 amino acids. The CDR3 coding sequence is TGCGCCAGCAGCCAAGGAGTCGAGGGCACAGATACGCAGTATTTT. It specifies CASSQGVEGTDTQYF.

The chain carries TRBV12-5 and TRBJ2-7; 8 bases are a match to TRBD1. Germline V gene sequence: CDR1 LGHNT, CDR2 FRNRAP. The CDR3 contains 16 residues. V was clipped by 0 bases and J by 4 bases; unmatched bases: 8. CDR3 nucleotide sequence: TGTGCTAGTGGTTTGGTAGCAGGGGGCGGAGGTTACGAGCAGTACTTC. Residues: CASGLVAGGGGYEQYF. Drawing the rest from reference TRBV12-5 and TRBJ2-7, the complete variable domain is DARVTQTPRHKVTEMGQEVTMRCQPILGHNTVFWYRQTMMQGLELLAYFRNRAPLDDSGMPKDRFSAEMPDATLATLKIQPSEPRDSAVYFCASGLVAGGGGYEQYFGPGTRLTVT.

The V call is TRBV4-3, the J call TRBJ2-3; 10 bases are a match to TRBD2. With 0 bases clipped from V and 6 bases from J, the junction kept 9 bases outside the gene matches. The CDR3 contains 17 residues. The V gene's germline CDR1 is LGHNA and CDR2 YSLEER. CDR3 protein: CASSQERLAGVSDTQYF. DNA of the CDR3: TGCGCCAGCAGCCAAGAACGGCTAGCGGGAGTCTCCGATACGCAGTATTTT.

The rearrangement uses TRBV29-1 and TRBJ1-5, with D hard to call. Germline V CDR1 and CDR2: SQVTM, ANQGSEA. The V end was cut by 4 bases, the J end by 7 bases, with 14 bases between. This CDR3 has 13 residues. DNA of the CDR3: TGCAGCGTTGTAGGAGGTACTGACCAGCCCCAGCATTTT. Translation gives CSVVGGTDQPQHF.

For the CDR3, the DNA is TGTGCCAGCAGCCAAGGGGCGGGAACCTACAATGAGCAGTTCTTC. Protein product: CASSQGAGTYNEQFF. The chain carries TRBV14 and TRBJ2-1; D is perhaps TRBD2 (6 bases). Trimming cost V 1 base and J 2 bases, with 9 bases left between them. Looked up from germline, CDR1 is SGHDN and CDR2 is FVKESK. This CDR3 has 15 residues.

This clone came up a few times. The genes are TRBV20-1 and TRBJ2-7; possible D gene TRBD1, 5 bases. V was clipped by 3 bases and J by 7 bases, with 10 bases between them. There are 11 residues in the CDR3. The germline CDR1 and CDR2 sequences are DFQATT and SNEGSKA (reference sequence). The CDR3 DNA follows: TGCAGTGCTAGGTCCTCAGGGGAGCAGTACTTC. This encodes CSARSSGEQYF.

The CDR3 protein is CASSFLSSGPYNEQFF. The CDR3 bases are TGTGCCAGCAGTTTTCTGTCTAGCGGGCCCTACAATGAGCAGTTCTTC. The chain employs TRBV27 and TRBJ2-1, with 8 bases aligning to TRBD2. From germline, CDR1 is MNHEY and CDR2 SMNVEV (reference sequence). J was trimmed by 2 bases and V by 3 bases; bases with no gene match: 6. This CDR3 has 16 amino acids.

The genes are TRBV4-3 and TRBJ2-2, with 7 nucleotides matching TRBD2. V gave up 2 bases and J gave up 3 bases; unmatched junction bases: 15. The CDR3 extends over 19 amino acids. The germline V gene encodes CDR1 LGHNA and CDR2 YSLEER. DNA for the CDR3: TGCGCCAGCAGCCAAACAGACGGGGGGACCTGGGTCCACACCGGGGAGCTGTTTTTT. This sequence encodes CASSQTDGGTWVHTGELFF.